One and the same sample provided the 16 T cell receptor beta chains below, sequenced in a study of beta chain features in type 1 diabetes. The authors reverse transcribed all of the isolated RNA, so sequencing captured expressed TCRB transcripts. Measured with immunoSEQ multiplex PCR; TCRdb has only the in-frame clones, and not every one. The table shows hundreds of thousands of clones, with 55% to 70% occurring only once. The specimen was naive CD4+ T cells from blood. The receptors here all came from a man aged 25-40 years in good health.

The chain has TRBV7-2 and TRBJ2-6, with a weak D call TRBD1 (5 bases). The germline V gene encodes CDR1 SGHTA and CDR2 FQGNSA. V gave up 5 bases and J gave up 2 bases, with 7 bases separating them. The CDR3 has 14 amino acids. The CDR3, as DNA: TGTGCCAGCAGCCCCAGGGCTGGGGCCAACGTCCTGACTTTC. This codes for CASSPRAGANVLTF. Complete variable domain (other parts from reference TRBV7-2 and TRBJ2-6): GAGVSQSPSNKVTEKGKDVELRCDPISGHTALYWYRQSLGQGLEFLIYFQGNSAPDKSGLPSDRFSAERTGGSVSTLTIQRTQQEDSAVYLCASSPRAGANVLTFGAGSRLTVL.

The chain couples TRBV28 to TRBJ2-5; no definite D call. Per the germline V gene, CDR1 is MDHEN and CDR2 is SYDVKM. Between the trimmed V and J ends, which lost 4 bases and 5 bases, there was a span of 5 bases. The CDR3 length is 11 residues. The CDR3 spells CASSSGETQYF. CDR3 nucleotides: TGTGCCAGCAGTTCTGGGGAGACCCAGTACTTC.

The chain has TRBV10-3 and TRBJ2-1, with 10 bases identical to TRBD2. Unmatched junction bases numbered 2, after V lost 5 bases and J lost 4 bases. Germline lookup yields CDR1 ENHRY and CDR2 SYGVKD. The CDR3 is 14 residues long. The CDR3 DNA reads as TGTGCCATCAGTACTAGCGGGATATACAATGAGCAGTTCTTC. Protein product: CAISTSGIYNEQFF.

The chain has TRBV4-1 and TRBJ2-1; D is undetermined. The CDR3 contains 16 residues. Trimming removed 4 bases from V and 0 bases from J, with 13 bases in between. The germline gives CDR1 MGHRA, CDR2 YSYEKL. The CDR3 nucleotides are TGCGCCAGCAGCCGAGCTACCTTTACCTCCTACAATGAGCAGTTCTTC. The encoded protein is CASSRATFTSYNEQFF.

The gene calls are TRBV7-2 and TRBJ1-2; 7 bases agree with TRBD1. Germline V lookup: CDR1 SGHTA, CDR2 FQGNSA. V lost 6 bases and J lost 4; bases outside the gene matches: 11. This CDR3 region has 15 residues. CDR3 sequence reads: CASRRDSLLGYGYTF. CDR3 DNA sequence: TGTGCCAGCAGACGGGACAGCCTCCTAGGCTATGGCTACACCTTC.

This chain connects TRBV4-3 to TRBJ2-3; D gene ambiguous. V dropped 0 bases and J dropped 1 base, with 8 bases sitting between them. Germline V gene lookup returns CDR1 LGHNA and CDR2 YSLEER. CDR3 length equals 15 residues. In DNA, the CDR3 is TGCGCCAGCAGCCAAGATAATCCAGGCACAGATACGCAGTATTTT. This codes for CASSQDNPGTDTQYF.

The genes are TRBV11-2 and TRBJ2-3; perhaps TRBD1 as D (5 bases). The germline V and J ends were trimmed by 5 bases and 2 bases, with 17 bases remaining between them. CDR1 SGHAT and CDR2 FQNNGV come from the germline V gene. This CDR3 is 16 amino acids long. The CDR3 DNA reads TGTGCCAGCAGCAAAAGGCAAACAGGAGTCACAGATACGCAGTATTTT. As protein: CASSKRQTGVTDTQYF. Based on the CDR3 plus reference TRBV11-2 and TRBJ2-3, the full variable domain is EAGVAQSPRYKIIEKRQSVAFWCNPISGHATLYWYQQILGQGPKLLIQFQNNGVVDDSQLPKDRFSAERLKGVDSTLKIQPAKLEDSAVYLCASSKRQTGVTDTQYFGPGTRLTVL.

This clone was detected once. This chain links TRBV9 with TRBJ1-5; D call uncertain. This CDR3 has 15 residues. The germline gives CDR1 SGDLS, CDR2 YYNGEE. The V end lost 0 bases, the J end lost 3 bases, and 10 bases lay between the germline ends. CDR3 in amino acids: CASSVDGGFNQPQHF. The CDR3 nucleotides read TGTGCCAGCAGCGTAGACGGAGGCTTCAATCAGCCCCAGCATTTT.

This clone has only a few counts. This sequence joins TRBV9 and TRBJ2-2, with D possibly TRBD1 on 6 matching bases. The CDR3 length is 15 residues. The germline V gene has CDR1 SGDLS and CDR2 YYNGEE. V was pared by 4 bases and J by 0 bases, with 10 bases between. Written as DNA, the CDR3 is TGTGCCAGCAGCCCGGGACAATCGAACACCGGGGAGCTGTTTTTT. It yields the protein CASSPGQSNTGELFF.

This chain connects TRBV7-9 to TRBJ2-7; 13 nucleotides line up with TRBD2. The CDR3 consists of 17 residues. CDR1 is SEHNR and CDR2 is FQNEAQ in the germline V gene (reference sequence). With 5 bases clipped from V and 3 bases from J, the junction kept 10 bases outside the gene matches. CDR3 region: CASSPRLAGGWDYEQYF. In nucleotides, the CDR3 is TGTGCCAGCAGCCCGAGACTAGCGGGAGGTTGGGACTACGAGCAGTACTTC.

The V and J genes are TRBV9 and TRBJ2-2; D is ambiguous. The germline V gene has CDR1 SGDLS and CDR2 YYNGEE. There are 14 residues in the CDR3. V lost 0 bases and J 4 bases, leaving 7 bases between the germline ends. CDR3 DNA: TGTGCCAGCAGCGTAGGCAGGCCCACCGGGGAGCTGTTTTTT. Translating gives CASSVGRPTGELFF. Looking up the rest from reference TRBV9 and TRBJ2-2 gives the full variable domain: DSGVTQTPKHLITATGQRVTLRCSPRSGDLSVYWYQQSLDQGLQFLIQYYNGEERAKGNILERFSAQQFPDLHSELNLSSLELGDSALYFCASSVGRPTGELFFGEGSRLTVL.

The gene calls are TRBV7-2 and TRBJ2-1, with a possible D match to TRBD1 (6 bases). CDR1 and CDR2 from the germline V gene are SGHTA and FQGNSA. The CDR3 consists of 14 residues. V was clipped by 5 bases and J by 5 bases, with 13 bases between them. The DNA of the CDR3 is TGTGCCAGCAGCGGTGGACAGTCCAACAATGAGCAGTTCTTC. This encodes CASSGGQSNNEQFF.

V and J are TRBV5-4 and TRBJ1-4; D not certain. The CDR3 totals 16 residues. Trimming shortened V by 0 bases and J by 5 bases, and 14 bases separated the two germline ends. CDR1 and CDR2 from the germline V gene are SGHNT and YYREEE (reference sequence). The CDR3 sequence is CASSLEQWLPNEKLFF. CDR3 in DNA: TGTGCCAGCAGCTTGGAGCAGTGGTTGCCGAATGAAAAACTGTTTTTT.

With regard to this clone: The junction departs from germline at one end; a sequencing error may be responsible. The V call is TRBV20-1, the J call TRBJ1-2; a weak D match, TRBD1 (5 bases). CDR1 DFQATT and CDR2 SNEGSKA come from the germline V gene (reference sequence). This CDR3 comprises 8 residues. For the CDR3, the DNA is TGCAGTGCCGAGGGGCGATCCTTC. It specifies CSAEGRSF.

V and J are TRBV10-3 and TRBJ2-3; no clear D. The V end was cut by 2 bases, the J end by 4 bases, with 7 bases between. This CDR3 has 13 amino acids. Germline V gene lookup returns CDR1 ENHRY and CDR2 SYGVKD. The CDR3, as DNA: TGTGCCATCAGTGAGGGAAACGCAGATACGCAGTATTTT. Its translation: CAISEGNADTQYF.

This sequence joins TRBV7-2 and TRBJ2-1; no firm D call. V shed 5 bases and J shed 8 bases, with 13 bases lying between them. The CDR3 spans 13 residues. Germline lookup yields CDR1 SGHTA and CDR2 FQGNSA. CDR3 DNA sequence: TGTGCCAGCAGCCTTTTGAGACGGGATGAGCAGTTCTTC. Its protein is CASSLLRRDEQFF.